These 14 T cell receptor beta chains share one sample of origin, sequenced in a study of T cell responses to AZD1222 COVID-19 vaccine. The method was immunoSEQ multiplex PCR; TCRdb's version includes in-frame clones alone and lacks a portion of them. The repertoire includes over 100,000 clones, roughly nine tenths of them detected once, and 2% to 3% sits in the top ten. The source was peripheral blood, collected 28 days after the second AZD1222 dose. Source of these receptors: an adult who received the AZD1222 COVID-19 vaccine.

This clone was recorded a few times. The chain couples TRBV7-3 to TRBJ2-1; no firm D call. Trimming removed 5 bases from V and 9 bases from J, with 11 bases in between. CDR3 length equals 12 residues. From germline, CDR1 is SGHTA and CDR2 FQGTGA. CDR3 amino acids: CASSASVGEQFF. The CDR3 region has the DNA TGTGCCAGCAGCGCCTCCGTAGGTGAGCAGTTCTTC.

The J gene is TRBJ1-5, the V gene TRBV30, with D uncertain. Germline V lookup: CDR1 GTSNPN, CDR2 SVGIG (reference sequence). With 0 bases removed from V and 2 bases from J, the gap between germline ends came to 8 bases. This CDR3 region has 14 residues. CDR3 region: CAWSVLHRNQPQHF. The CDR3 DNA reads as TGTGCCTGGAGTGTGCTCCACCGCAATCAGCCCCAGCATTTT.

The J gene is TRBJ2-7, the V gene TRBV7-2, with no clear D. The CDR3 is 14 residues long. Germline V lookup: CDR1 SGHTA, CDR2 FQGNSA. V lost 0 bases and J 1 base, leaving 7 bases between the germline ends. The chain's CDR3 is CASSLAADSYEQYF. CDR3 nucleotide sequence: TGTGCCAGCAGCTTAGCTGCGGATTCCTACGAGCAGTACTTC.

The chain employs TRBV5-4 and TRBJ1-1, with 8 positions matching TRBD1. The germline gives CDR1 SGHNT, CDR2 YYREEE (reference sequence). The CDR3 length is 13 residues. J lost 0 bases, V lost 9 bases, and 4 bases had no gene match. The CDR3 DNA sequence: TGTGCCACCCGGGACAGGCTGAACACTGAAGCTTTCTTT. This translates into CATRDRLNTEAFF.

This clone was picked up one time. V is TRBV19 and J is TRBJ1-6, with 9 bases matching TRBD1. Germline CDR1 is LNHDA and CDR2 is SQIVND (reference sequence). V was pared by 4 bases and J by 4 bases, with 8 bases of the junction left unmatched. The CDR3 covers 17 residues. The CDR3 nucleotides are TGTGCCAGTAGTACGGGGGTTGGACAGGGGTATAATTCACCCCTCCACTTT. Its protein product is CASSTGVGQGYNSPLHF.

The chain links TRBV19 to TRBJ2-7; TRBD1 matches 9 bases. CDR1 and CDR2 (germline): LNHDA, SQIVND (reference sequence). V shed 10 bases and J 6 bases; nucleotides not matched to a gene: 16. CDR3 length: 15 residues. CDR3 coding DNA: TGTGCCACCTCGGACAGGGGATCGGCACGCCTCGAGCAGTACTTC. Its translation is CATSDRGSARLEQYF.

The J gene is TRBJ2-7, the V gene TRBV28, with 10 bases lining up with TRBD1. V was clipped by 6 bases and J by 4 bases; unmatched bases: 12. CDR1 and CDR2 from the germline V gene are MDHEN and SYDVKM. The CDR3 is made up of 16 amino acids. In nucleotides, the CDR3 is TGTGCCAGCAGCATAATGGGCGGGACAGGGGTTTACGAGCAGTACTTC. Amino acids: CASSIMGGTGVYEQYF.

The V gene is TRBV18, the J gene TRBJ1-3; TRBD1 matches 7 bases. The CDR3 totals 14 residues. Trimming removed 4 bases from V and 2 bases from J; junction bases left unmatched: 2. CDR1 and CDR2 from the germline V gene are KGHSH and LQKENI. The CDR3 region has the DNA TGTGCCAGCTCACAGGACAGGCCTGGAAACACCATATATTTT. Amino acids: CASSQDRPGNTIYF.

J is TRBJ1-5 and V is TRBV7-8; possibly TRBD1 for D (6 bases). Germline lookup yields CDR1 SGHVS and CDR2 FQNEAQ. This CDR3 is 15 amino acids long. With 5 bases removed from V and 1 base from J, the gap between germline ends came to 12 bases. DNA of the CDR3: TGTGCCAGCAGCCTAGGGGACACAAGCAATCAGCCCCAGCATTTT. Encoded protein: CASSLGDTSNQPQHF.

This chain connects TRBV19 to TRBJ1-6; D gene unclear. V lost 0 bases, J lost 5 bases, and 17 bases lay in between. The CDR3 is 18 amino acids. Germline assignment: CDR1 LNHDA and CDR2 SQIVND (reference sequence). The CDR3 DNA reads as TGTGCCAGTAGTATAGATCTATGGGCCCGGGAGAATAATTCACCCCTCCACTTT. Translating it yields CASSIDLWARENNSPLHF.

The chain joins TRBV9 to TRBJ1-6; no clear D. Germline V lookup: CDR1 SGDLS, CDR2 YYNGEE. With 0 bases removed from V and 10 bases from J, the gap between germline ends came to 20 bases. This CDR3 has 17 residues. CDR3 nucleotides: TGTGCCAGCAGCGTAGAGGACCCAGGTCCCGTGGGCTCACCCCTCCACTTT. This encodes CASSVEDPGPVGSPLHF.

This rearrangement joins TRBV4-2 to TRBJ1-4, with D perhaps TRBD1 (5 bases). V gave up 1 base and J gave up 0 bases, with 9 bases separating them. CDR3 length: 16 residues. Germline V lookup: CDR1 LGHNA, CDR2 YNFKEQ. CDR3 amino acids: CASSQARGATNEKLFF. The CDR3 bases are TGTGCCAGCAGCCAAGCGAGAGGGGCAACTAATGAAAAACTGTTTTTT.

The gene calls are TRBV19 and TRBJ2-3; TRBD1 matches 8 bases. From germline, CDR1 is LNHDA and CDR2 SQIVND (reference sequence). V lost 4 bases to trimming and J lost 3 bases; unmatched junction nucleotides: 3. This CDR3 spans 14 amino acids. CDR3 protein: CASSRRTGTDTQYF. The CDR3 DNA sequence: TGTGCCAGTAGTAGGCGGACAGGGACAGATACGCAGTATTTT.

The V call is TRBV5-1, the J call TRBJ1-2; D uncertain. V was pared by 3 bases and J by 4 bases, with 10 bases between. Germline V gene lookup returns CDR1 SGHRS and CDR2 YFSETQ. The CDR3 contains 13 residues. CDR3 in amino acids: CASSSTVSYGYTF. CDR3 nucleotides: TGCGCCAGCAGCTCGACGGTATCCTATGGCTACACCTTC. Full variable domain (outside the CDR3, taken from reference TRBV5-1 and TRBJ1-2): KAGVTQTPRYLIKTRGQQVTLSCSPISGHRSVSWYQQTPGQGLQFLFEYFSETQRNKGNFPGRFSGRQFSNSRSEMNVSTLELGDSALYLCASSSTVSYGYTFGSGTRLTVV.